These 7 T cell receptor beta chains were sequenced from one sample in a study of vaccination and CD4 T cells after COVID-19. A single record per CDR3 protein comes from TCRdb applying MiXCR to the PCR reads. The sample consists of 15,000 to 16,000 distinct CDR3 sequences, roughly two thirds of them appearing once. The sample in question was CD4+ T cells from blood, obtained after SARS-CoV-2 vaccination. These receptors originate from a human donor who had recovered from COVID-19.

This clonotype was recorded a few times. The chain carries TRBV20-1 and TRBJ1-2; D not resolved. Germline loops: CDR1 DFQATT, CDR2 SNEGSKA (reference sequence). This CDR3 region has 14 residues. Trimming cost V 0 bases and J 0 bases, with 8 bases left between them. CDR3 nucleotides: TGCAGTGCTAGAGATCTACAGACTAACTATGGCTACACCTTC. Translated, it gives CSARDLQTNYGYTF.

CDR3 in amino acids: CASRQREEHNEQFF. The CDR3 nucleotides read TGTGCCAGCAGACAGCGGGAGGAACACAATGAGCAGTTCTTC. The V and J genes are TRBV6-1 and TRBJ2-1; TRBD2 matches 9 bases. V lost 6 bases to trimming and J lost 5 bases; unmatched junction nucleotides: 5. The germline V gene has CDR1 MNHNS and CDR2 SASEGT. The CDR3 runs 14 residues.

This sequence joins TRBV9 and TRBJ2-1, with D perhaps matching TRBD1 or TRBD2 (6 bases each). Trimming stripped 0 bases from V and 4 bases from J, with 11 bases between. This CDR3 is 15 amino acids long. From germline, CDR1 is SGDLS and CDR2 YYNGEE. This chain's CDR3 is CASSVDGGGYNEQFF. The CDR3, as DNA: TGTGCCAGCAGCGTAGACGGAGGGGGATACAATGAGCAGTTCTTC.

The V call is TRBV28, the J call TRBJ2-2; the match to TRBD2 covers 7 bases. CDR1 is MDHEN and CDR2 is SYDVKM in the germline V gene. The CDR3 is 14 residues long. J was trimmed by 4 bases and V by 3 bases; bases with no gene match: 2. The CDR3 nucleotides are TGTGCCAGCAGTTTGGGGGGGGGCACCGGGGAGCTGTTTTTT. It codes for CASSLGGGTGELFF.

This rearrangement joins TRBV12-3 or TRBV12-4 to TRBJ2-3; D is unresolved. V was pared by 8 bases and J by 1 base, with 10 bases between. The CDR3 totals 13 residues. CDR3 sequence (DNA): TGTGCCAGCGCCCCTCGGGGCACAGATACGCAGTATTTT. It specifies CASAPRGTDTQYF.

V gene TRBV6-1 combines with J gene TRBJ2-2; D may be TRBD1 (5 bases). V was cut by 8 bases and J by 4 bases, with 14 bases left in between. Germline V gene sequence: CDR1 MNHNS, CDR2 SASEGT. This CDR3 comprises 14 residues. The chain's CDR3 is CASVWGGGTGELFF. The CDR3 DNA reads as TGTGCCAGCGTTTGGGGCGGTGGCACCGGGGAGCTGTTTTTT.

The rearrangement uses TRBV6-2 or TRBV6-3 and TRBJ2-1, with 11 bases identical to TRBD2. The length of the CDR3 is 15 residues. CDR1 and CDR2 from the germline V gene are MNHEY and SVGEGT. V shed 6 bases, J shed 7 bases, and the junction held 8 bases outside the gene matches. CDR3 nucleotide sequence: TGTGCCAGCAGAGTTAGCGGGAGGGCCGGGAATGAGCAGTTCTTC. Its translation: CASRVSGRAGNEQFF.